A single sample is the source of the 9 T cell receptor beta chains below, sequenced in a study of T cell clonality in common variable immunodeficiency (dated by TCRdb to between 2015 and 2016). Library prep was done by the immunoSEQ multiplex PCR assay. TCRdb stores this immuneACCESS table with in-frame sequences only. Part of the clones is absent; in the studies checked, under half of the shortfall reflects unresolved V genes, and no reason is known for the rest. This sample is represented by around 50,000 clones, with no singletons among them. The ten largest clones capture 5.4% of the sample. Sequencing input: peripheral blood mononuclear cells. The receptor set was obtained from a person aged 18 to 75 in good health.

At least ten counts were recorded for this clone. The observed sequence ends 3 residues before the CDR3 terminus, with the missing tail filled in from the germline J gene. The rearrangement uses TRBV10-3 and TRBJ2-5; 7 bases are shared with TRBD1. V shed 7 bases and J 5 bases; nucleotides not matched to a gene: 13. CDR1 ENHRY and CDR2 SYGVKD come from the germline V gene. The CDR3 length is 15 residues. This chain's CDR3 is CAIMKGQLFGETQYF. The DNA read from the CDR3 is TGTGCCATCATGAAGGGACAGCTCTTCGGGGAGACC.

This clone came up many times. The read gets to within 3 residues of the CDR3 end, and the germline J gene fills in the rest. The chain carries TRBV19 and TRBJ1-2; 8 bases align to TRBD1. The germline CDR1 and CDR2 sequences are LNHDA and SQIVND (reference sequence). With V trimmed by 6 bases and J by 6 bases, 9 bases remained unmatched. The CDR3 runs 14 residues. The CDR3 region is CASSTRTGLNGYTF. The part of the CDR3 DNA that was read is TGTGCCAGTAGCACCCGGACAGGGTTAAATGGC.

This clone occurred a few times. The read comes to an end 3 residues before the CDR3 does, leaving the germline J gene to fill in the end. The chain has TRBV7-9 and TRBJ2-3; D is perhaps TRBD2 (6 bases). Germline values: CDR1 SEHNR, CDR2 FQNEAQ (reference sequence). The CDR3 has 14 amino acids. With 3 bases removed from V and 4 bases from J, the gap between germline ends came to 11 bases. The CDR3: CASSFSLAADTQYF. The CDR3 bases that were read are TGTGCCAGCAGCTTCTCACTAGCTGCAGATACG. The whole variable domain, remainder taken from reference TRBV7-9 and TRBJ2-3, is DTGVSQNPRHKITKRGQNVTFRCDPISEHNRLYWYRQTLGQGPEFLTYFQNEAQLEKSRLLSDRFSAERPKGSFSTLEIQRTEQGDSAMYLCASSFSLAADTQYFGPGTRLTVL.

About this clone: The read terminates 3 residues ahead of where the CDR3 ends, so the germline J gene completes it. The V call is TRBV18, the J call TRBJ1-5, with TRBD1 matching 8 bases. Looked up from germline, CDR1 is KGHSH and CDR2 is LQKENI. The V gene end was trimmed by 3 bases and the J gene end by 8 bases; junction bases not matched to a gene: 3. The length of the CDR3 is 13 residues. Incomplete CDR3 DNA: TGTGCCAGCTCACCGACAGGGGATGAGCCC. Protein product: CASSPTGDEP. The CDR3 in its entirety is CASSPTGDEPQHF.

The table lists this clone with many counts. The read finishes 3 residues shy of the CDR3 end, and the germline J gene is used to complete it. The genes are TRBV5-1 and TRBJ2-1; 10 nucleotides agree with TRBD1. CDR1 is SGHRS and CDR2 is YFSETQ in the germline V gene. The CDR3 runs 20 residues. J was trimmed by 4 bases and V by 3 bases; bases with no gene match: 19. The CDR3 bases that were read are TGCGCCAGCAGCTCAAGACAGGGGGCTGGCAGGTGGGAGGGTTACAATGAG. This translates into CASSSRQGAGRWEGYNE. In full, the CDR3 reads CASSSRQGAGRWEGYNEQFF.

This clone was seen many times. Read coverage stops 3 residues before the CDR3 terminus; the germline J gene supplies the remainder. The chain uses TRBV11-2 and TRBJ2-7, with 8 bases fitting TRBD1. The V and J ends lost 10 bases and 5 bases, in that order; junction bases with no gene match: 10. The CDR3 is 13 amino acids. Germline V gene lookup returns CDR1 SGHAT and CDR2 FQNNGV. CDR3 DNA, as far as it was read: TGTGCCATGGGCAGGGGGCTTAATCACGAG. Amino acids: CAMGRGLNHE. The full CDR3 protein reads CAMGRGLNHEQYF.

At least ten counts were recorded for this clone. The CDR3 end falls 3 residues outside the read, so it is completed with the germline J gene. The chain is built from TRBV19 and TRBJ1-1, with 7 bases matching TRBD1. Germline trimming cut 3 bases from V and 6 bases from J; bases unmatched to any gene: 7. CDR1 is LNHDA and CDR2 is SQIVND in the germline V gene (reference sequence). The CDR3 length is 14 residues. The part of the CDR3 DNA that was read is TGTGCCAGTAGTATGGACAGCCAGGGGGCTGAA. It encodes CASSMDSQGAE. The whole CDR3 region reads CASSMDSQGAEAFF.

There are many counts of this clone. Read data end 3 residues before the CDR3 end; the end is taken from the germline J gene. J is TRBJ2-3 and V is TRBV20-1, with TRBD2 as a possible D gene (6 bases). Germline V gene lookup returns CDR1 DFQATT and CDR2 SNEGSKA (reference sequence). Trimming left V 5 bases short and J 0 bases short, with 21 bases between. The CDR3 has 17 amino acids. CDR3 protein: CSAPLPSLAASTDTQYF. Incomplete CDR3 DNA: TGCAGTGCTCCCCTTCCCTCTTTAGCGGCTAGCACAGATACG.

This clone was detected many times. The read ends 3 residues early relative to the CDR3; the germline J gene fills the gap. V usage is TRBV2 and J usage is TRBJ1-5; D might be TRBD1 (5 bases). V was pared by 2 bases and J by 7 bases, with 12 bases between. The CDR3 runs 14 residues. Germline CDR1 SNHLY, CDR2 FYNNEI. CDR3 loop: CASSEQAGKQPQHF. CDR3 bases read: TGTGCCAGCAGTGAACAGGCAGGGAAACAGCCC.